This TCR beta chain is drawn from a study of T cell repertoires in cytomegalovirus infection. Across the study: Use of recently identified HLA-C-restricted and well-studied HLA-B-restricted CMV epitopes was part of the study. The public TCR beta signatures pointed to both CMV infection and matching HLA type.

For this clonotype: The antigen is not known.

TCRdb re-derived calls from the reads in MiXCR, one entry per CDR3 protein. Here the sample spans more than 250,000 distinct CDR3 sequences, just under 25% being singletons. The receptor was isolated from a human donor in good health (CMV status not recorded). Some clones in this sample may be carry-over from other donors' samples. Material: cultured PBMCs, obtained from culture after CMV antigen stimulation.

The CDR3 region is CSANPADTQYF. Here the CDR3 DNA reads TGCAGTGCTAACCCGGCAGATACGCAGTATTTT. The rearrangement links TRBV20-1 to TRBJ2-3; D is undetermined. Between the trimmed V and J ends, which lost 4 bases and 4 bases, there was a span of 6 bases. Germline lookup yields CDR1 DFQATT and CDR2 SNEGSKA (reference sequence). This CDR3 has 11 residues.